These 30 T cell receptor beta chains originate from one sample sequenced in a study of T-cell memory formation after mild COVID-19. Each CDR3 protein gets one entry after TCRdb re-called the 5' RACE reads with MiXCR. The sample shows approximately 150,000 distinct CDR3 sequences, over 10% of them seen only once. The sequenced sample was PBMCs or a T cell subset sorted from them (not recorded which). The receptors were gathered from a man between 18 and 35 years old who had mild COVID-19 (a few samples of this study predate the infection). Cell type and time point are not known.

The chain is built from TRBV4-3 and TRBJ2-1; D possibly corresponds to TRBD2 (6 bases). V was clipped by 1 base and J by 5 bases, with 9 bases between them. This CDR3 contains 14 residues. Germline V gene data show CDR1 as LGHNA and CDR2 as YSLEER. The CDR3 is CASSQAGGNNEQFF. DNA of the CDR3: TGCGCCAGCAGCCAAGCTGGAGGGAACAATGAGCAGTTCTTC.

The gene calls are TRBV20-1 and TRBJ1-2; tentatively, D is TRBD1 (5 bases). The CDR3 is 13 amino acids. The germline gives CDR1 DFQATT, CDR2 SNEGSKA (reference sequence). V gave up 1 base and J gave up 8 bases, with 14 bases separating them. CDR3 DNA: TGCAGTGCTAGAGCAGGGCAAACTTTGGGCTACACCTTC. This gives the protein CSARAGQTLGYTF.

The chain's CDR3 is CASSVSGTRSYEQYF. The CDR3, as DNA: TGTGCCAGCAGTGTTTCCGGGACTAGGTCCTACGAGCAGTACTTC. This chain connects TRBV7-2 to TRBJ2-7, with 8 bases fitting TRBD2. J gave up 1 base and V 6 bases, and 8 bases lay outside the gene matches. The length of the CDR3 is 15 residues. CDR1 SGHTA and CDR2 FQGNSA come from the germline V gene.

This clonotype was seen ten or more times. The chain recombines TRBV2 with TRBJ2-5, with 12 positions matching TRBD2. This CDR3 contains 15 residues. V lost 4 bases, J lost 3 bases, and 3 bases stayed unmatched. Germline CDR1 SNHLY, CDR2 FYNNEI. The CDR3 nucleotides are TGTGCCAGCAGTGCGGCTAGCGGGGGGGAAGAGACCCAGTACTTC. The encoded protein is CASSAASGGEETQYF.

J is TRBJ2-2 and V is TRBV6-5; D might be TRBD2 (6 bases). The CDR3 is 17 residues long. Germline V gene lookup returns CDR1 MNHEY and CDR2 SVGAGI. With 5 bases removed from V and 1 base from J, the gap between germline ends came to 17 bases. DNA of the CDR3: TGTGCCAGCAGTGCGGTCGCGGGGTTACGGAACACCGGGGAGCTGTTTTTT. Translated: CASSAVAGLRNTGELFF.

The chain uses TRBV20-1 and TRBJ2-5; D gene ambiguous. The CDR3 has 13 residues. The V and J ends lost 3 bases and 5 bases respectively, with 13 bases between them. Germline loops: CDR1 DFQATT, CDR2 SNEGSKA (reference sequence). In DNA, the CDR3 is TGCAGTGCTAGCGACCCTCAGAAGGAGACCCAGTACTTC. Protein: CSASDPQKETQYF.

This clonotype was counted only a few times. This sequence joins TRBV5-1 and TRBJ2-7; D ambiguous. In germline, CDR1 is SGHRS, CDR2 YFSETQ. There are 15 residues in the CDR3. Between the trimmed V and J ends, which lost 5 bases and 1 base, there was a span of 16 bases. CDR3 protein: CASRPTPSSSYEQYF. CDR3 nucleotide sequence: TGCGCCAGCAGACCAACTCCATCATCGTCCTACGAGCAGTACTTC.

This chain links TRBV7-2 with TRBJ1-5; 9 bases map to TRBD1. V shed 5 bases and J 4 bases; nucleotides not matched to a gene: 6. The CDR3 runs to 15 residues. CDR1 and CDR2 from the germline V gene are SGHTA and FQGNSA. The CDR3 region has the DNA TGTGCCAGCAGCGCCTCCGGGACAGGGAATCAGCCCCAGCATTTT. This codes for CASSASGTGNQPQHF.

This chain joins TRBV5-1 and TRBJ2-4; tentatively, D is TRBD2 (5 bases). CDR3 size: 14 residues. Deletions cut 0 bases from V and 7 bases from J, with 11 bases between. The V gene's germline CDR1 is SGHRS and CDR2 YFSETQ. The CDR3 sequence is CASSLDTSGNIQYF. Written as DNA, the CDR3 is TGCGCCAGCAGCTTGGACACCTCGGGGAACATTCAGTACTTC.

This clonotype was seen a handful of times. The V gene is TRBV5-1, the J gene TRBJ1-3, with 11 bases matching TRBD1. From germline, CDR1 is SGHRS and CDR2 YFSETQ. CDR3 length equals 16 residues. The V and J ends lost 4 bases and 3 bases, in that order; junction bases with no gene match: 6. The CDR3 here is CASSPDRGLGGNTIYF. The CDR3 bases are TGCGCCAGCAGCCCGGACAGGGGGCTCGGTGGAAACACCATATATTTT.

This clonotype was observed a few times. The chain has TRBV12-3 or TRBV12-4 and TRBJ1-1; D unresolved. V was trimmed by 3 bases and J by 3 bases, leaving 8 bases between them. The CDR3 is 13 amino acids. The chain's CDR3 is CASSFEMDTEAFF. CDR3 bases: TGTGCCAGCAGTTTCGAAATGGACACTGAAGCTTTCTTT.

The chain employs TRBV5-1 and TRBJ2-3; 8 positions agree with TRBD2. In germline, CDR1 is SGHRS, CDR2 YFSETQ. This CDR3 has 17 residues. Unmatched junction bases numbered 14, after V lost 4 bases and J lost 4 bases. DNA for the CDR3: TGCGCCAGCAGCATCGCTGACATTAGCGGGGTAGCAGATACGCAGTATTTT. Translated, it gives CASSIADISGVADTQYF.

The V and J genes are TRBV7-2 and TRBJ1-2; 7 bases align to TRBD1. The germline V gene encodes CDR1 SGHTA and CDR2 FQGNSA. The CDR3 runs 14 residues. V lost 5 bases to trimming and J lost 4 bases; unmatched junction nucleotides: 7. CDR3 amino acids: CASSPQTGSYGYTF. CDR3 coding DNA: TGTGCCAGCAGCCCTCAGACAGGGAGCTATGGCTACACCTTC.

This clonotype was counted a few times. The chain is built from TRBV3-1 and TRBJ2-2; D gene uncertain. V gave up 2 bases and J gave up 3 bases, with 7 bases separating them. CDR1 and CDR2 (germline): LGHDT, YNNKEL (reference sequence). The CDR3 has 14 amino acids. This CDR3 is CASSQIEDTGELFF. The CDR3 DNA reads as TGTGCCAGCAGCCAAATCGAGGACACCGGGGAGCTGTTTTTT.

V is TRBV25-1 and J is TRBJ1-5; D ambiguous. Trimming pared 3 bases from V and 3 bases from J, leaving 9 bases between. Germline-derived CDR1 and CDR2 are MGHDK and SYGVNS. The CDR3 runs 14 residues. CDR3 amino acids: CASSDYGSNQPQHF. The CDR3 bases are TGTGCCAGCAGTGACTACGGGTCCAATCAGCCCCAGCATTTT.

This clonotype was counted between two and nine times. The chain joins TRBV7-9 to TRBJ1-1; a weak D match, TRBD1 (5 bases). V was shortened by 10 bases and J by 4 bases, with 16 bases between the two germline ends. CDR1 is SEHNR and CDR2 is FQNEAQ in the germline V gene (reference sequence). The CDR3 sequence is 13 residues long. The DNA of the CDR3 is TGTGCCACTCATCGCCAAGGGGTCACTGAAGCTTTCTTT. It codes for CATHRQGVTEAFF.

The rearrangement joins TRBV3-1 to TRBJ1-6; the D gene is possibly TRBD1 (5 bases). There are 13 residues in the CDR3. Germline loops: CDR1 LGHDT, CDR2 YNNKEL (reference sequence). V was trimmed by 3 bases and J by 10 bases, leaving 10 bases between them. CDR3 sequence reads: CASSQGDRSPLHF. The CDR3 DNA is TGTGCCAGCAGCCAGGGGGATCGATCACCCCTCCACTTT.

In its sample, this clonotype was seen many times. The chain couples TRBV20-1 to TRBJ2-3; D could derive from TRBD1 or TRBD2 (5 bases each). The CDR3 is 13 residues long. Germline loops: CDR1 DFQATT, CDR2 SNEGSKA (reference sequence). CDR3 amino acids: CSGGEPGADTQYF. The CDR3 DNA sequence: TGCAGCGGAGGTGAACCTGGGGCGGATACGCAGTATTTT.

This sequence joins TRBV5-1 and TRBJ2-1, with D unclear. V shed 4 bases and J shed 8 bases, with 16 bases lying between them. Germline values: CDR1 SGHRS, CDR2 YFSETQ. This CDR3 has 14 residues. The CDR3 nucleotides read TGCGCCAGCAGCCAGGACGGTCCTCCAGATGAGCAGTTCTTC. It specifies CASSQDGPPDEQFF.

This chain joins TRBV28 and TRBJ1-2, with D maybe TRBD1 (5 bases). Trimming shortened V by 2 bases and J by 7 bases, and 11 bases separated the two germline ends. This CDR3 is 13 amino acids long. Germline V lookup: CDR1 MDHEN, CDR2 SYDVKM. In nucleotides, the CDR3 is TGTGCCAGCAGTTTAGGCCAGGGACCTGGCTACACCTTC. As protein: CASSLGQGPGYTF.

This clonotype turned up a few times. V is TRBV5-1 and J is TRBJ2-3, with a tentative D call TRBD2 (7 bases). The V gene's germline CDR1 is SGHRS and CDR2 YFSETQ. V lost 1 base, J lost 4 bases, and 13 bases lay in between. The CDR3 spans 15 residues. CDR3 DNA: TGCGCCAGCAGCTTGACGGGGGGCGCGGCAGATACGCAGTATTTT. Protein sequence: CASSLTGGAADTQYF.

This clonotype appeared a few times. The chain employs TRBV7-2 and TRBJ2-1, with TRBD1 as a possible D gene (5 bases). Deletions cut 0 bases from V and 9 bases from J, with 12 bases between. CDR3 length: 14 residues. The germline V gene has CDR1 SGHTA and CDR2 FQGNSA. CDR3 region: CASSLAQGDGEQFF. The DNA of the CDR3 is TGTGCCAGCAGCTTAGCCCAGGGCGATGGTGAGCAGTTCTTC.

This chain joins TRBV5-1 and TRBJ2-5; D is perhaps TRBD2 (5 bases). The CDR3 length is 14 residues. CDR1 and CDR2 (germline): SGHRS, YFSETQ. The V end was cut by 5 bases, the J end by 6 bases, with 17 bases between. The CDR3 DNA sequence: TGCGCCAGCAGGCGTATCGGGGATGGGCAGACCCAGTACTTC. Translating it yields CASRRIGDGQTQYF. Based on the CDR3 plus reference TRBV5-1 and TRBJ2-5, the full variable domain is KAGVTQTPRYLIKTRGQQVTLSCSPISGHRSVSWYQQTPGQGLQFLFEYFSETQRNKGNFPGRFSGRQFSNSRSEMNVSTLELGDSALYLCASRRIGDGQTQYFGPGTRLLVL.

This clonotype has only a few counts. The chain joins TRBV6-2 or TRBV6-3 to TRBJ1-5, with no clear D. The germline CDR1 and CDR2 sequences are MNHEY and SVGEGT. Trimming pared 5 bases from V and 4 bases from J, leaving 6 bases between. The CDR3 extends over 12 amino acids. This chain's CDR3 is CASSDPNQPQHF. The CDR3 DNA reads as TGTGCCAGCAGTGACCCGAATCAGCCCCAGCATTTT.

The chain links TRBV3-1 to TRBJ2-5, with 9 nucleotides matching TRBD2. Germline V gene sequence: CDR1 LGHDT, CDR2 YNNKEL (reference sequence). The junction had 5 bases not matched to a gene; V was cut back by 3 bases and J by 0 bases. The CDR3 length is 16 residues. The CDR3 DNA follows: TGTGCCAGCAGCCAGATTGAGCGGGGGGACCAAGAGACCCAGTACTTC. Amino acids: CASSQIERGDQETQYF.

At least ten counts were recorded for this clonotype. V usage is TRBV12-3 or TRBV12-4 and J usage is TRBJ1-3; D ambiguous. The V gene lost 2 bases and the J gene lost 0 bases, with 5 bases spanning the gap. The CDR3 totals 14 residues. CDR3 in DNA: TGTGCCAGCAGTTTACGACACTCTGGAAACACCATATATTTT. This gives the protein CASSLRHSGNTIYF.

This clonotype was counted between two and nine times. The genes are TRBV7-9 and TRBJ2-5; the match to TRBD1 covers 9 bases. The V gene end was trimmed by 1 base and the J gene end by 2 bases; junction bases not matched to a gene: 2. Germline V gene lookup returns CDR1 SEHNR and CDR2 FQNEAQ (reference sequence). This CDR3 has 15 residues. CDR3 DNA: TGTGCCAGCAGCTTAGGGACAGGGGTTCAAGAGACCCAGTACTTC. As protein: CASSLGTGVQETQYF.

This clonotype was seen only a few times. The V and J genes are TRBV7-6 and TRBJ2-1, with no clear D. V dropped 3 bases and J dropped 5 bases, with 11 bases sitting between them. Germline CDR1 and CDR2: SGHVS and FNYEAQ. CDR3 length: 14 residues. This CDR3 reads CASSFVPLDNEQFF. In nucleotides, the CDR3 is TGTGCCAGCAGCTTCGTCCCATTAGACAATGAGCAGTTCTTC.

This clonotype occurred a few times. The chain joins TRBV18 to TRBJ1-1; D is ambiguous. The V and J ends lost 1 base and 6 bases respectively, with 6 bases between them. The CDR3 length is 12 residues. The V gene's germline CDR1 is KGHSH and CDR2 LQKENI. CDR3 sequence (DNA): TGTGCCAGCTCACCACGAGGGCCTGAAGCTTTCTTT. The encoded protein is CASSPRGPEAFF.

The sample holds a few counts of this clonotype. V is TRBV5-1 and J is TRBJ1-6; no reliable D call. CDR1 and CDR2 (germline): SGHRS, YFSETQ. Trimming stripped 3 bases from V and 8 bases from J, with 6 bases between. This CDR3 has 12 amino acids. CDR3 nucleotide sequence: TGCGCCAGCAGCTGGCCTGATTCACCCCTCCACTTT. Translated, it gives CASSWPDSPLHF.